This is a list of T cell receptor beta chains from one sample in a study of blood T cells in healthy people across ages. TCRdb recomputed calls from the 5' RACE reads with MiXCR, one row per CDR3 protein. The sample lists over a million distinct CDR3 sequences; approximately 60% were seen once. Sequencing was performed on blood. The origin of the receptors is a man younger than 35 in good health. CDR3s include the opening cysteine and the closing phenylalanine or tryptophan. Each record gives: clone size, V gene, D gene, J gene, CDR3 DNA, CDR3 protein. A D gene is named only where the DNA matches it firmly. Size values are once, few and many counts, or a class for expanded clones, and some rows have none.

>-|TRBV7-2|TRBD2|TRBJ2-5
TGTGCCAGCAACATAGCGGGGGTCCGAGAGACCCAGTACTTC
CASNIAGVRETQYF
>-|TRBV11-2|TRBD1|TRBJ2-5
TGTGCCAGCAGCTTAGGGGCCGGGACAGAAGAGACCCAGTACTTC
CASSLGAGTEETQYF
>-|TRBV20-1|TRBD1|TRBJ2-3
TGCAGTGCTAGGCTCCCGGGACAGGGTAAAGATACGCAGTATTTT
CSARLPGQGKDTQYF
>-|TRBV7-9|TRBD2|TRBJ2-7
TGTGCCAGCGGCTCAAGCGGGAGATCTGGCGAGCAGTACTTC
CASGSSGRSGEQYF
>-|TRBV11-2|-|TRBJ2-7
TGTGCCAGCAGCTTGGGGGGGGCAGGGCCCGAGGAGCAGTACTTC
CASSLGGAGPEEQYF
>-|TRBV20-1|TRBD2|TRBJ2-1
TGCAGTGCTAGGCGGTGGGAGGGTTCTGAGCAGTTCTTC
CSARRWEGSEQFF
>-|TRBV4-1|TRBD2|TRBJ2-7
TGCGCCAGCAGCCACGTGGTGGGCGGGAGCTACGAGCAGTACTTC
CASSHVVGGSYEQYF
>-|TRBV20-1|-|TRBJ2-5
TGCAGTGCTAATAGCGGATTCCCCGGAAAGACCCAGTACTTC
CSANSGFPGKTQYF
>-|TRBV28|TRBD2|TRBJ2-5
TGTGCCAGCAGTGACACTGTAGCGGGAGGGCAAGAGACCCAGTACTTC
CASSDTVAGGQETQYF
>-|TRBV6-2/TRBV6-3|TRBD2|TRBJ2-1
TGTGCCAGCAGTTATCGCGGACTAGCGGGGGGCGTTTTGGATGGGCAGTTCTTC
CASSYRGLAGGVLDGQFF
>once|TRBV12-2|-|TRBJ2-7
TGTGCAAGTCGCTTGCAAGGGCCCCTATACGAGCAGTACTTC
CASRLQGPLYEQYF
>-|TRBV15|-|TRBJ2-3
TGTGCCACCAGCAGAGACTGGACACTGGATGGTGCAGATACGCAGTATTTT
CATSRDWTLDGADTQYF
>-|TRBV20-1|TRBD2|TRBJ2-1
TGCAGTGCTTCGACTAGCGGGGGGGCTAATGAGCAGTTCTTC
CSASTSGGANEQFF
>once|TRBV3-1|TRBD2|TRBJ2-7
TGTGCCAGCAGCCAGATAGCGGGGTCAGCCTACGAGCAGTACTTC
CASSQIAGSAYEQYF
>few|TRBV2|-|TRBJ2-3
TGTGCCAGCAGTGACGACCGGCAGGGTGGGGGCACAGATACGCAGTATTTT
CASSDDRQGGGTDTQYF
>few|TRBV2|-|TRBJ2-7
TGTGCCAGCAGTGATCGGACGACGAACTCCTACGAGCAGTACTTC
CASSDRTTNSYEQYF
>-|TRBV11-2|TRBD2|TRBJ2-1
TGTGCCAGCAGCTTAACCCGGGGGGTTAGAAACAATGAGCAGTTCTTC
CASSLTRGVRNNEQFF
>-|TRBV4-1|-|TRBJ2-2
TGCGCCAGCAGCACCATAGGGCCCACCGGGGAGCCGTTTTTT
CASSTIGPTGEPFF
>-|TRBV7-2|-|TRBJ2-3
TGTGCCAGCAGCGTTCCTGGTGGATCCGGCACAGATACGCAGTATTTT
CASSVPGGSGTDTQYF
>once|TRBV9|-|TRBJ1-6
TGTGCCAGCAGTCGGGGGGCGAATTCACCCCTCCACTTT
CASSRGANSPLHF
>-|TRBV12-5|-|TRBJ2-5
TGTGCTAGTGGAACAGAAAGGGACTTCCAAGAGACCCAGTACTTC
CASGTERDFQETQYF
>few|TRBV2|-|TRBJ1-4
TGTGCCAGCAGTGCCCCGGGCGAACTGTTTTTT
CASSAPGELFF
>-|TRBV2|TRBD2|TRBJ2-2
TGTGCCAGCAGTCCCTACTATGGGGGGGAGAACACCGGGGAGCTGTTTTTT
CASSPYYGGENTGELFF
>-|TRBV11-1|-|TRBJ1-2
TGTGCCAGCAGCCCTAGCCGGAGGGACCTAACTGGCTATGGCTACACCTTC
CASSPSRRDLTGYGYTF
>-|TRBV29-1|-|TRBJ2-4
TGCAGCGTGACAGCCAAAAACATTCAGTACTTC
CSVTAKNIQYF
>once|TRBV12-3/TRBV12-4|-|TRBJ1-6
TGTGCCAGCAGTCCCGTGGGGGACTATAATTCACCCCTCCACTTT
CASSPVGDYNSPLHF
>-|TRBV29-1|-|TRBJ1-1
TGCAGCGTTGAAGACGTGGGATCGAACACTGAAGCTTTCTTT
CSVEDVGSNTEAFF
>-|TRBV7-2|TRBD2|TRBJ2-7
TGTGCCAGCAGCGAATCCGGGACTACCGACTACGAGCAGTACTTC
CASSESGTTDYEQYF
>-|TRBV10-3|-|TRBJ2-3
TGTGCCATCAGTCTAATCAGGACAGATACGCAGTATTTT
CAISLIRTDTQYF
>-|TRBV11-2|-|TRBJ2-3
TGTGCCAGCAGCTTAGGGGCAGCGGGCACAGATACGCGGTATTTT
CASSLGAAGTDTRYF
>-|TRBV12-3/TRBV12-4|-|TRBJ2-3
TGTGCCAGCAGTTTCTCCGGGGCCCAGTGGTCCACAGATACGCAGTATTTT
CASSFSGAQWSTDTQYF
>few|TRBV6-2/TRBV6-3|TRBD2|TRBJ2-1
TGTGCCAGCAGTTACTTTAGCGGGGGGGCCAATGAGCAGTTCTTC
CASSYFSGGANEQFF
>-|TRBV20-1|TRBD2|TRBJ2-3
TGCAGTGCTAGAGAAGGCGGGGGGGGCCGGTTTGCAGATACGCAGTATTTT
CSAREGGGGRFADTQYF
>few|TRBV3-1|-|TRBJ2-7
TGTGCCAGCAGCCAAGATATGGCTTCGTACGAGCAGTACTTC
CASSQDMASYEQYF
>-|TRBV4-2|-|TRBJ2-3
TGTGCCAGCAGCCAACCAATCCCGCTAGCTTCAGATACGCAGTATTTT
CASSQPIPLASDTQYF
>-|TRBV12-3/TRBV12-4|-|TRBJ1-2
TGTGCCAGCAGTCTCCCTACGGTATTTACTGGCTACACCTTC
CASSLPTVFTGYTF
>-|TRBV7-2|-|TRBJ2-5
TGTGCCAGCAGCACCGACACAGGGTGGCAAGAGACCCAGTACTTC
CASSTDTGWQETQYF
>-|TRBV25-1|-|TRBJ1-2
TGTGCCAGCAGTGGCACTTTCACCTATGGCTACACCTTC
CASSGTFTYGYTF
>-|TRBV5-5|-|TRBJ2-3
TGTGCCAGCAGCCCCCAACCCACGGACAGCCTCACAGATGCGCAGTATTTT
CASSPQPTDSLTDAQYF
>once|TRBV29-1|TRBD2|TRBJ2-1
TGCAGCGTTGGGGAATGGGAGGGGAATGAGCAGTTCTTC
CSVGEWEGNEQFF
>-|TRBV29-1|-|TRBJ1-2
TGCAGCGTTGAAGATGAGGCAGGGTTCTATGGCTACACCTTC
CSVEDEAGFYGYTF
>-|TRBV20-1|TRBD1|TRBJ2-7
TGCAGTGCTAGAGACCAGGACAGGGACTACGAGCAGTACTTC
CSARDQDRDYEQYF
>-|TRBV20-1|-|TRBJ2-1
TGCAGTGCTCTCGACTCGATGAAGGGATCCTGCAATGAGCAGTTCTTC
CSALDSMKGSCNEQFF
>few|TRBV29-1|-|TRBJ2-4
TGCAGCGCCCGAACGGGAAACAAAAACATTCAGTACTTC
CSARTGNKNIQYF
>-|TRBV12-3/TRBV12-4|-|TRBJ2-6
TGTGCCAGCAGTTTAGTCCACACCCTCTCTGGGGCCAACGTCCTGACTTTC
CASSLVHTLSGANVLTF
>few|TRBV29-1|-|TRBJ2-5
TGCAGCGTTGATGGGGACGGGACTGAAGAGACCCAGTACTTC
CSVDGDGTEETQYF
>-|TRBV7-9|-|TRBJ2-5
TGTGCCAGCAGTTCCCGGGCCAGACAAGAGACCCAGTACTTC
CASSSRARQETQYF
>-|TRBV20-1|-|TRBJ1-6
TGCAGTGCTAGAGATCCAGAGCGGTCCGGGCAAGCCCTTTTCACTGGACCCCTCCACTTT
CSARDPERSGQALFTGPLHF
>few|TRBV10-3|-|TRBJ2-1
TGTGCCATCAAAGGAAGCCCGATCCAATCAATCTACAATGAGCAGTTCTTC
CAIKGSPIQSIYNEQFF
>few|TRBV27|TRBD2|TRBJ2-1
TGTGCCAGCAGACTACTAGCGGGTCGCCCTCTGAATGAGCAGTTCTTC
CASRLLAGRPLNEQFF
>-|TRBV4-1|TRBD1|TRBJ2-1
TGCGCCAGCAGCCGCGTGGGGGGACAGGGTTACAATGAGCAGTTCTTC
CASSRVGGQGYNEQFF
>-|TRBV6-5|-|TRBJ1-1
TGTGCCAGCAGTTACTCGGGCTACACTGAAGCTTTCTTT
CASSYSGYTEAFF
>-|TRBV9|TRBD1|TRBJ2-5
TGTGCCAGCAGCCTAGGACAGGAGTACCAAGAGACCCAGTACTTC
CASSLGQEYQETQYF
>-|TRBV4-3|-|TRBJ1-2
TGCGCCAGCAGCCCGCTCCTAGGACAGACTAACTATGGCTACACCTTC
CASSPLLGQTNYGYTF
>few|TRBV20-1|-|TRBJ2-7
TGCAGTGCCAGACCCCGACGACATTCGCTCTACGAGCAGTACTTC
CSARPRRHSLYEQYF
>-|TRBV15|TRBD1|TRBJ2-7
TGTGCCACCAGTAGCCGGGACAGGGTTTACGAGCAGTACTTC
CATSSRDRVYEQYF
>few|TRBV20-1|-|TRBJ2-1
TGCAGTGCTGCTCCAGTGCTTGCCAATGAGCAGTTCTTC
CSAAPVLANEQFF
>-|TRBV7-9|-|TRBJ2-1
TGTGCCAGCAGCTGGTTGACTCAATTCTCCTACGAGCAGTTCTTC
CASSWLTQFSYEQFF
>few|TRBV29-1|-|TRBJ1-5
TGCAGCGTTACCTCCGGTGCGGGGGTGGAACAGCCCCAGCATTTT
CSVTSGAGVEQPQHF
>-|TRBV20-1|-|TRBJ2-1
TGCAGTGCCCCGGTCGGCCCCCCCCACCAAGAGACCCAGTTCTTC
CSAPVGPPHQETQFF